This paragraph covers one T cell receptor (beta chain) sequence. The data originate from a study of neoadjuvant anti-PD-1 for oral cavity cancer. Germline values: CDR1 MNHNS, CDR2 SASEGT. The CDR3 spans 14 residues. V was shortened by 6 bases and J by 0 bases, with 9 bases between the two germline ends. TCRdb's copy holds only in-frame clones and misses some; the assay was immunoSEQ multiplex PCR. This sample has around 81,000 clones, with about 80% found just once. The specimen was PBMCs, collected before nivolumab (anti-PD-1) treatment. V gene TRBV6-1 combines with J gene TRBJ1-3; the D is unclear. This TCR came from a person between 40 and 79 years old with oral cavity squamous cell carcinoma. The CDR3 DNA reads as TGTGCCAGCAGCGTACTCAGCTCTGGAAACACCATATATTTT. It translates to CASSVLSSGNTIYF.